Below, 31 T cell receptor beta chains from the same sample are listed, as sequenced in a study of cytomegalovirus exposure and HLA in healthy donors. This PCR relied on a set of 60 Vbeta primers and 13 Jbeta primers. Repertoires were generated with immunoSEQ multiplex PCR, while TCRdb's copy carries only in-frame clones and drops some. The repertoire holds under 150,000 clones, 81% seen once, with about 0.7% in the top ten. Sequencing input: PBMCs. The receptors come from a man younger than 30 in good health and CMV-seronegative.

V gene TRBV5-5 combines with J gene TRBJ1-2; D is possibly TRBD1 (6 bases). The CDR3 has 14 amino acids. Germline V gene sequence: CDR1 SGHKS, CDR2 YYEKEE (reference sequence). Trimming cost V 0 bases and J 10 bases, with 16 bases left between them. The CDR3 spells CASSLEGHGWLYTF. CDR3 in DNA: TGTGCCAGCAGCTTGGAGGGACATGGATGGCTCTACACCTTC. The whole variable domain, remainder taken from reference TRBV5-5 and TRBJ1-2, is DAGVTQSPTHLIKTRGQQVTLRCSPISGHKSVSWYQQVLGQGPQFIFQYYEKEERGRGNFPDRFSARQFPNYSSELNVNALLLGDSALYLCASSLEGHGWLYTFGSGTRLTVV.

The genes are TRBV4-3 and TRBJ1-2; 7 nucleotides agree with TRBD1. This CDR3 comprises 14 residues. CDR1 is LGHNA, CDR2 YSLEER, per germline. V was clipped by 1 base and J by 6 bases; unmatched bases: 5. CDR3 sequence: CASSQVRGAHGYTF. As DNA, the CDR3 is TGCGCCAGCAGCCAAGTCAGGGGGGCCCATGGCTACACCTTC.

This clone occurred once. The rearrangement links TRBV5-6 to TRBJ1-3; a weak D match, TRBD1 (6 bases). This CDR3 comprises 16 residues. Germline V gene sequence: CDR1 SGHDT, CDR2 YYEEEE. Trimming took 0 bases from V and 4 from J, leaving 14 bases between them. The CDR3 reads CASSLADRPEGNTIYF. The CDR3 DNA sequence: TGTGCCAGCAGCTTGGCCGACAGGCCTGAAGGAAACACCATATATTTT. The full variable domain, completed using reference TRBV5-6 and TRBJ1-3, is DAGVTQSPTHLIKTRGQQVTLRCSPKSGHDTVSWYQQALGQGPQFIFQYYEEEERQRGNFPDRFSGHQFPNYSSELNVNALLLGDSALYLCASSLADRPEGNTIYFGEGSWLTVV.

The J gene is TRBJ1-2, the V gene TRBV18; unclear D gene. Germline CDR1 reads KGHSH; CDR2 reads LQKENI. With 6 bases removed from V and 7 bases from J, the gap between germline ends came to 18 bases. The length of the CDR3 is 14 residues. The CDR3 spells CASSPETQAGGYTF. The CDR3 nucleotides are TGTGCCAGCTCCCCCGAGACTCAGGCGGGTGGCTACACCTTC.

This clone has a single count. The chain recombines TRBV18 with TRBJ2-1; 12 nucleotides align to TRBD2. Germline V gene sequence: CDR1 KGHSH, CDR2 LQKENI. There are 21 residues in the CDR3. With V trimmed by 5 bases and J by 5 bases, 22 bases remained unmatched. CDR3 nucleotides: TGTGCCAGCTCATACCAGGAAGTTGGAGGACTAGCGGGGAAGCTTAACAATGAGCAGTTCTTC. It translates to CASSYQEVGGLAGKLNNEQFF. Combining the CDR3 with reference TRBV18 and TRBJ2-1 gives the whole variable domain NAGVMQNPRHLVRRRGQEARLRCSPMKGHSHVYWYRQLPEEGLKFMVYLQKENIIDESGMPKERFSAEFPKEGPSILRIQQVVRGDSAAYFCASSYQEVGGLAGKLNNEQFFGPGTRLTVL.

The chain recombines TRBV7-2 with TRBJ1-1; a weak D match, TRBD1 (6 bases). V was shortened by 5 bases and J by 10 bases, with 20 bases between the two germline ends. This CDR3 region has 14 residues. Germline lookup yields CDR1 SGHTA and CDR2 FQGNSA. The CDR3 sequence: CASSPRLSGGRAFF. The DNA for the CDR3 is TGTGCCAGCAGCCCCCGTTTATCGGGGGGGCGAGCTTTCTTT.

This clone was seen a handful of times. This chain connects TRBV6-5 to TRBJ1-2; 8 positions match TRBD1. The CDR3 has 15 residues. The V gene's germline CDR1 is MNHEY and CDR2 SVGAGI. The V and J ends lost 0 bases and 7 bases, in that order; junction bases with no gene match: 7. The CDR3 region is CASSYSRGRSSGYTF. CDR3 sequence (DNA): TGTGCCAGCAGTTACTCCAGGGGGCGAAGTAGTGGCTACACCTTC.

The CDR3 here is CASSEDRANSPLHF. CDR3 nucleotides: TGTGCCAGCAGTGAGGACAGGGCTAATTCACCCCTCCACTTT. This rearrangement joins TRBV2 to TRBJ1-6; TRBD1 matches at 8 bases. J gave up 6 bases and V 3 bases, and 1 base lay outside the gene matches. The CDR3 extends over 14 amino acids. The V gene's germline CDR1 is SNHLY and CDR2 FYNNEI.

The chain recombines TRBV30 with TRBJ1-2; a weak D match, TRBD1 (5 bases). Germline V lookup: CDR1 GTSNPN, CDR2 SVGIG (reference sequence). V shed 8 bases and J shed 4 bases, with 11 bases lying between them. The CDR3 length is 11 residues. CDR3 DNA: TGTGCCACAACCCAGGGCTATGGCTACACCTTC. This gives the protein CATTQGYGYTF.

The J gene is TRBJ2-5, the V gene TRBV4-2; 7 nucleotides align to TRBD2. Gene TRBJ2-7 matches the end of the DNA better, so the J call may be wrong. Germline CDR1 is LGHNA and CDR2 is YNFKEQ. The CDR3 sequence is 14 residues long. For the CDR3, the DNA is TGTGCCAGCGGTGAGGGAGGGGACGACTACGAGCAGTACTTC. Its translation: CASGEGGDDYEQYF.

The chain has TRBV28 and TRBJ2-1; D possibly corresponds to TRBD2 (5 bases). V shed 3 bases and J shed 1 base, with 13 bases lying between them. The CDR3 runs to 16 residues. The germline gives CDR1 MDHEN, CDR2 SYDVKM. The chain's CDR3 is CASSFRGFRSYNEQFF. CDR3 nucleotides: TGTGCCAGCAGTTTTCGGGGTTTTCGGTCCTACAATGAGCAGTTCTTC.

This clone was seen more than once but under ten times. V and J are TRBV11-2 and TRBJ1-6; tentatively, D is TRBD1 (6 bases). Germline assignment: CDR1 SGHAT and CDR2 FQNNGV. The CDR3 has 15 amino acids. V lost 7 bases to trimming and J lost 9 bases, with 19 bases between them. The chain's CDR3 is CASTLTGTLGSPLHF. CDR3 in DNA: TGTGCCAGCACCCTGACAGGAACTTTAGGTTCACCCCTCCACTTT.

The V call is TRBV27, the J call TRBJ2-7; possibly TRBD2 for D (5 bases). The germline V and J ends were trimmed by 2 bases and 2 bases, with 22 bases remaining between them. The CDR3 totals 18 residues. The germline gives CDR1 MNHEY, CDR2 SMNVEV (reference sequence). CDR3 nucleotide sequence: TGTGCCAGCAGTTTAACACTTTTCAGAGGGATGGCGCCCTACGAGCAGTACTTC. Amino acid sequence: CASSLTLFRGMAPYEQYF.

This clone was seen just once. The chain uses TRBV6-6 and TRBJ2-7; 7 bases map to TRBD1. After removal of 4 bases from V and 2 bases from J, the junction contained 5 bases not matched to a gene. Germline CDR1 and CDR2: MNHNY and SVGAGI (reference sequence). There are 14 residues in the CDR3. In DNA, the CDR3 is TGTGCCAGCAGTTCAACTCAGGGGGCCTACGAGCAGTACTTC. This encodes CASSSTQGAYEQYF.

The chain combines TRBV25-1 with TRBJ1-1; no clear D gene. This CDR3 region has 13 residues. V was pared by 7 bases and J by 3 bases, with 12 bases between. Germline CDR1 is MGHDK and CDR2 is SYGVNS. This CDR3 reads CASKGVSDTEAFF. The CDR3 DNA reads TGTGCCAGCAAAGGAGTTTCGGACACTGAAGCTTTCTTT.

CDR3 loop: CATSRDLKGDQPQHF. CDR3 nucleotide sequence: TGTGCCACCAGCAGAGACCTAAAGGGGGATCAGCCCCAGCATTTT. V usage is TRBV15 and J usage is TRBJ1-5; D is perhaps TRBD1 (6 bases). This CDR3 is built from 15 residues. The V end lost 0 bases, the J end lost 5 bases, and 11 bases lay between the germline ends. Germline CDR1 and CDR2: LNHNV and YYDKDF (reference sequence).

The chain combines TRBV7-9 with TRBJ2-7; no clear D gene. CDR3 length: 13 amino acids. Germline CDR1 SEHNR, CDR2 FQNEAQ (reference sequence). The ends were cut back, 6 bases at V and 7 bases at J, with 16 bases in the middle. The CDR3 here is CASRSTSSREQYF. The CDR3 DNA is TGTGCCAGCAGATCCACCAGTAGCCGGGAGCAGTACTTC.

This clone was recorded once. The rearrangement joins TRBV2 to TRBJ1-2; D is uncertain. The CDR3 has 11 amino acids. The germline V gene encodes CDR1 SNHLY and CDR2 FYNNEI. V dropped 8 bases and J dropped 8 bases, with 12 bases sitting between them. The CDR3 DNA reads TGTGCCAGCCGTTATGAGGCCGGCTACACCTTC. This encodes CASRYEAGYTF.

The chain combines TRBV12-5 with TRBJ1-2, with D tentatively TRBD1 (5 bases). CDR1 is LGHNT, CDR2 FRNRAP, per germline. V was shortened by 2 bases and J by 12 bases, with 19 bases between the two germline ends. The CDR3 spans 14 residues. The CDR3 region is CASGLLPGGRQDTF. CDR3 DNA: TGTGCTAGTGGTTTGCTCCCGGGGGGACGACAAGACACCTTC. The whole variable domain, remainder taken from reference TRBV12-5 and TRBJ1-2, is DARVTQTPRHKVTEMGQEVTMRCQPILGHNTVFWYRQTMMQGLELLAYFRNRAPLDDSGMPKDRFSAEMPDATLATLKIQPSEPRDSAVYFCASGLLPGGRQDTFGSGTRLTVV.

The DNA of the CDR3 is TGTGCCAGCAGCGTAGCCCAGGGGACCGAGCAGTACTTC. Amino acids: CASSVAQGTEQYF. The gene calls are TRBV9 and TRBJ2-7, with D perhaps TRBD1 (6 bases). Germline V CDR1 and CDR2: SGDLS, YYNGEE. The V gene lost 0 bases and the J gene lost 6 bases, with 10 bases spanning the gap. The CDR3 covers 13 residues. The entire variable domain, with the rest obtained from reference TRBV9 and TRBJ2-7, is as follows: DSGVTQTPKHLITATGQRVTLRCSPRSGDLSVYWYQQSLDQGLQFLIQYYNGEERAKGNILERFSAQQFPDLHSELNLSSLELGDSALYFCASSVAQGTEQYFGPGTRLTVT.

The V gene is TRBV5-4, the J gene TRBJ2-3, with D possibly matching TRBD1 (5 bases). This CDR3 has 15 residues. The V gene's germline CDR1 is SGHNT and CDR2 YYREEE (reference sequence). Trimming left V 4 bases short and J 5 bases short, with 17 bases between. The CDR3 DNA reads TGTGCCAGCAGCGGGCGCCGGCAGGGTGGAGATACGCAGTATTTT. Translation: CASSGRRQGGDTQYF.

V usage is TRBV11-2 and J usage is TRBJ2-1; 11 bases match TRBD2. The CDR3 contains 15 residues. V lost 1 base and J lost 6; bases outside the gene matches: 2. CDR1 and CDR2 (germline): SGHAT, FQNNGV. The CDR3 nucleotides are TGTGCCAGCAGCTTAGGTAGCGGGGGGGCCAATGAGCAGTTCTTC. Its translation is CASSLGSGGANEQFF.

The rearrangement links TRBV7-6 to TRBJ2-7, with 9 bases that match TRBD1. J gave up 4 bases and V 3 bases, and 10 bases lay outside the gene matches. Germline V gene lookup returns CDR1 SGHVS and CDR2 FNYEAQ. This CDR3 contains 16 residues. CDR3: CASSFDLGTGIYEQYF. The CDR3 coding sequence is TGTGCCAGCAGCTTTGACCTGGGGACAGGGATATACGAGCAGTACTTC.

This chain joins TRBV10-3 and TRBJ2-1; no reliable D call. CDR1 is ENHRY, CDR2 SYGVKD, per germline. This CDR3 comprises 15 residues. V lost 2 bases to trimming and J lost 2 bases, with 10 bases between them. The DNA for the CDR3 is TGTGCCATCAGTGAGCAGATGGGCGCCTACAATGAGCAGTTCTTC. Translating gives CAISEQMGAYNEQFF.

The chain recombines TRBV9 with TRBJ2-1, with TRBD2 matching over 10 bases. With V trimmed by 1 base and J by 5 bases, 6 bases remained unmatched. Germline CDR1 reads SGDLS; CDR2 reads YYNGEE. This CDR3 spans 16 amino acids. The CDR3 bases are TGTGCCAGCAGCGTAAAAAGCGGGGGGGCCGACAATGAGCAGTTCTTC. Amino acids: CASSVKSGGADNEQFF.

The chain carries TRBV6-6 and TRBJ2-3; D is undetermined. V was shortened by 5 bases and J by 6 bases, with 6 bases between the two germline ends. This CDR3 has 11 residues. From germline, CDR1 is MNHNY and CDR2 SVGAGI (reference sequence). CDR3 protein: CASSPVDTQYF. CDR3 sequence (DNA): TGTGCCAGCAGTCCCGTGGATACGCAGTATTTT.

The chain joins TRBV11-3 to TRBJ2-1, with 8 bases aligning to TRBD2. With V trimmed by 5 bases and J by 0 bases, 3 bases remained unmatched. CDR3 length: 15 amino acids. The germline V gene has CDR1 SGHNT and CDR2 YENEEA. The CDR3 DNA follows: TGTGCCAGCAGCCCGAGCGGGAGCTCCTACAATGAGCAGTTCTTC. This gives the protein CASSPSGSSYNEQFF.

V gene TRBV2 combines with J gene TRBJ1-1, with 8 positions matching TRBD1. Looked up from germline, CDR1 is SNHLY and CDR2 is FYNNEI. V shed 6 bases, J shed 0 bases, and the junction held 6 bases outside the gene matches. The CDR3 loop spans 15 amino acids. The CDR3 spells CASRRQGALNTEAFF. The CDR3, as DNA: TGTGCCAGCAGAAGGCAGGGGGCCCTGAACACTGAAGCTTTCTTT. The complete variable domain, with remaining parts taken from reference TRBV2 and TRBJ1-1, reads EPEVTQTPSHQVTQMGQEVILRCVPISNHLYFYWYRQILGQKVEFLVSFYNNEISEKSEIFDDQFSVERPDGSNFTLKIRSTKLEDSAMYFCASRRQGALNTEAFFGQGTRLTVV.

The genes are TRBV25-1 and TRBJ2-3; tentatively, D is TRBD1 (6 bases). The germline V gene has CDR1 MGHDK and CDR2 SYGVNS. V was pared by 2 bases and J by 4 bases, with 16 bases between. The CDR3 contains 16 residues. The DNA for the CDR3 is TGTGCCAGCAGTGAAGGGGGCCCTGGCTCGGCAGATACGCAGTATTTT. Translated: CASSEGGPGSADTQYF.

The J gene is TRBJ2-3, the V gene TRBV6-5; no clear D gene. Per germline, CDR1 MNHEY and CDR2 SVGAGI. Deletions cut 4 bases from V and 3 bases from J, with 2 bases between. The CDR3 is 11 residues long. CDR3 loop: CASSSTDTQYF. In nucleotides, the CDR3 is TGTGCCAGCAGTTCGACAGATACGCAGTATTTT.

The chain employs TRBV9 and TRBJ1-5; 8 bases map to TRBD1. The germline V gene encodes CDR1 SGDLS and CDR2 YYNGEE. The CDR3 is made up of 14 amino acids. Losses at the gene ends were 0 bases for V and 8 bases for J; bases not matched to a gene: 4. CDR3 bases: TGTGCCAGCAGCGTAGCAGGGGGCGCGGAGCCCCAGCATTTT. Protein: CASSVAGGAEPQHF. Together with reference TRBV9 and TRBJ1-5, the CDR3 gives the full variable domain: DSGVTQTPKHLITATGQRVTLRCSPRSGDLSVYWYQQSLDQGLQFLIQYYNGEERAKGNILERFSAQQFPDLHSELNLSSLELGDSALYFCASSVAGGAEPQHFGDGTRLSIL.